This TCR beta chain was observed in a study of T cell repertoires in cytomegalovirus infection. The wider study: CMV epitopes used comprised recently identified HLA-C-restricted ones and well-studied HLA-B-restricted ones. Based on public TCR beta signatures, there were indications of CMV infection and of a matching HLA type.

In regard to this clonotype: Its antigen is as yet unknown.

Using its own MiXCR run on the reads, TCRdb lists one record per CDR3 protein. The table records 900,000 to 950,000 distinct CDR3 sequences, approximately 33% of them present only once. This CDR3 comprises 17 residues. V lost 3 bases, J lost 4 bases, and 14 bases stayed unmatched. This TCR was recovered from a human donor in good health (CMV status not recorded). Some clones in this sample may be carry-over from other donors' samples. The chain combines TRBV12-3 or TRBV12-4 with TRBJ1-2; 7 bases fit TRBD1. This specimen was cultured CD8+ T cells from PBMCs, taken from culture after CMV antigen stimulation. CDR3 bases: TGTGCCAGCAGTTTTGGAGCCCCCGACAGGGAGGCCTATGGCTACACCTTC. Residues: CASSFGAPDREAYGYTF.